This entry features one TCR beta chain sequence. In its sample, this clone was seen once. What this receptor recognizes is not known. No base-level quality is on record; no much larger clone is a single base apart. Participants in the prospective study were aged roughly 18 to 100 years, lived in 24 United States geographic areas, and enrolled through a virtual design. In the prospective study, cohorts were assigned on the basis of participant-reported clinical history obtained from a screening survey and a study questionnaire. In the prospective study, mobile phlebotomists collected whole blood, serum and a nasopharyngeal or oropharyngeal swab from each participant. Additional blood draws and questionnaires over an approximately two-month period could optionally be provided by prospective study participants. Blood samples from the prospective study were shipped frozen or at room temperature prior to DNA extraction.

The data were obtained in a study of blood T cell repertoires in COVID-19 (TCRdb year 2020). Background for the entire study: Collaborator samples came from the United States, Italy and Spain and covered acute and convalescent phases of COVID-19. Where available, HLA class I and class II types were obtained from metadata supplied by the sample provider rather than from assay-based typing. The sample metadata nearly always contained a de-identified subject ID, COVID-19 status, age in years and sex. The repertoires were released in a freely available public database meant as a resource for research on the immune response to SARS-CoV-2. The dataset comprised deeply sampled blood TCRbeta repertoires from subjects exposed to, actively infected with, or recovered from COVID-19. The samples were drawn from the first 160 participants of the ongoing ImmuneRACE study and from some 1,300 subjects provided by 6 global collaborators. The material from the prospective study consisted of cDNA or gDNA derived from T cells, B-cell-depleted T cells, or PBMCs. Study-level results and caveats: The amount of clinical and demographic metadata varied by source and participant and was provided uncurated.

The immunoSEQ Assay, a bias-controlled multiplex PCR, was used to amplify TCRbeta CDR3 regions from genomic DNA. Per the authors' processing: Nucleated cell counts per sample were estimated from amplification of reference gene primers within the assay. Sequence reads were collapsed and filtered to measure the absolute abundance of every unique TCRbeta CDR3 rearrangement. For each sample, productive Simpson clonality was calculated as the square root of Simpson's diversity index over productive rearrangements. TCRdb stores this immuneACCESS table with in-frame sequences only. Part of the clones is absent; in the studies checked, under half of the shortfall reflects unresolved V genes, and no reason is known for the rest. The DNA was the basis for D and trimming; V, J and clone size are from that table. Within this sample are approximately 250,000 clones, with roughly 88% of them counted one time only. The ten largest clones represent roughly 1.2% of the sample.

CDR1 SGHTA and CDR2 FQGNSA were looked up in the germline V gene. Trimming leaves V shorter by 5 bases and J shorter by 6 bases, with the junction holding 10 bases beyond the gene matches. Taken from cysteine to phenylalanine, the CDR3 has 16 residues. Left in the record is the CDR3 DNA by itself, 48 bases read in frame from the first base. The chain uses TRBV7-2 and TRBJ2-1, and TRBD2 matches 10 of the central bases. The sample taken for sequencing was PBMCs or T cells enriched from blood (not recorded which). The TCR comes from a woman aged 40-49 years with acute COVID-19. The nucleotide sequence is given as TGTGCCAGCAGCGGGGGGGGCAGCGGGAGGGTCAATGAGCAGTTCTTC. This is translated as CASSGGGSGRVNEQFF.